The 26 T cell receptor beta chains below come from one sample, sequenced in a study of identifying expanded T cells in peripheral blood (dated 2019 in TCRdb). Preparation of the library involved the immunoSEQ multiplex PCR assay. In its TCRdb copy, this immuneACCESS table keeps in-frame sequences only and misses some clones. Where compared with another copy, unresolved V genes explain less than half of these, and the others have no known cause. The sample contains about 81,000 clones, roughly 84% of them found a single time. Of the sample, about 19% falls within the top ten clones. The specimen was blood. The receptors were sampled from a person aged 18 to 69 in good health.

This chain uses TRBV28 with TRBJ1-1; D call uncertain. The germline V gene has CDR1 MDHEN and CDR2 SYDVKM. The CDR3 totals 13 residues. V was clipped by 3 bases and J by 0 bases, with 5 bases between them. The CDR3 DNA reads TGTGCCAGCAGTTTGGAGGTGAACACTGAAGCTTTCTTT. Translated, it gives CASSLEVNTEAFF.

The chain combines TRBV12-5 with TRBJ1-1, with D unclear. Trimming removed 1 base at V and 0 bases at J, with 3 bases between. CDR3 length: 13 amino acids. The germline CDR1 and CDR2 sequences are LGHNT and FRNRAP. The CDR3, as DNA: TGTGCTAGTGGTTTGGGGGTGAACACTGAAGCTTTCTTT. Translating it yields CASGLGVNTEAFF. The entire variable domain, with the rest obtained from reference TRBV12-5 and TRBJ1-1, is as follows: DARVTQTPRHKVTEMGQEVTMRCQPILGHNTVFWYRQTMMQGLELLAYFRNRAPLDDSGMPKDRFSAEMPDATLATLKIQPSEPRDSAVYFCASGLGVNTEAFFGQGTRLTVV.

This rearrangement joins TRBV21-1 to TRBJ1-2; no check of the table's D call, TRBD1, against the DNA was made. TRBV21-1 is marked as a pseudogene. CDR3 size: 16 residues. The CDR3 DNA reads TGTGCCAGCAGCCCCCGGGGAGACAGGAGAGACTATGGCTACACCTTC. Amino acid sequence: CASSPRGDRRDYGYTF.

The V gene is TRBV5-1, the J gene TRBJ2-7, with D possibly being TRBD1 (6 bases). Germline-derived CDR1 and CDR2 are SGHRS and YFSETQ. V was pared by 5 bases and J by 6 bases, with 18 bases between. The CDR3 extends over 14 amino acids. The CDR3 spells CASRNRDTSIEQYF. DNA of the CDR3: TGCGCCAGCAGGAACCGGGACACGTCCATCGAGCAGTACTTC.

The chain joins TRBV5-6 to TRBJ2-7, with a weak D call TRBD1 (6 bases). This CDR3 has 15 residues. V dropped 3 bases and J dropped 0 bases, with 13 bases sitting between them. Germline V gene lookup returns CDR1 SGHDT and CDR2 YYEEEE. In DNA form, the CDR3 reads TGTGCCAGCAGCTACGACAGGATCCCCTCCTACGAGCAGTACTTC. Translating it yields CASSYDRIPSYEQYF.

This chain links TRBV6-6 with TRBJ1-3; possibly TRBD1 for D (5 bases). CDR1 is MNHNY and CDR2 is SVGAGI in the germline V gene (reference sequence). V was clipped by 2 bases and J by 4 bases, with 15 bases between them. The CDR3 consists of 16 residues. The CDR3 coding sequence is TGTGCCAGCAGTTACAATGGGGCAGCCCGCGGAAACACCATATATTTT. This sequence encodes CASSYNGAARGNTIYF.

The V call is TRBV5-8, the J call TRBJ2-1, with D perhaps being TRBD1 or TRBD2 (7 bases each). Germline values: CDR1 SGHTS, CDR2 YDEGEE. There are 17 residues in the CDR3. Trimming stripped 4 bases from V and 0 bases from J, with 17 bases between. The CDR3 spells CASSLYRGLSSYNEQFF. The CDR3 nucleotides are TGTGCCAGCAGCCTATACAGGGGACTAAGCTCCTACAATGAGCAGTTCTTC. The full variable domain, its missing parts supplied by reference TRBV5-8 and TRBJ2-1, is EAGVTQSPTHLIKTRGQQATLRCSPISGHTSVYWYQQALGLGLQFLLWYDEGEERNRGNFPPRFSGRQFPNYSSELNVNALELEDSALYLCASSLYRGLSSYNEQFFGPGTRLTVL.

This chain links TRBV11-2 with TRBJ2-1, with TRBD2 as a possible D gene (6 bases). Germline CDR1 SGHAT, CDR2 FQNNGV. The CDR3 extends over 15 amino acids. The germline V and J ends were trimmed by 7 bases and 8 bases, with 21 bases remaining between them. CDR3 loop: CASIPDVLANYEQFF. The CDR3 DNA reads TGTGCCAGCATCCCAGACGTCCTAGCGAACTATGAGCAGTTCTTC. The whole variable domain, filled in from reference TRBV11-2 and TRBJ2-1, reads EAGVAQSPRYKIIEKRQSVAFWCNPISGHATLYWYQQILGQGPKLLIQFQNNGVVDDSQLPKDRFSAERLKGVDSTLKIQPAKLEDSAVYLCASIPDVLANYEQFFGPGTRLTVL.

The chain carries TRBV25-1 and TRBJ2-2, with 7 bases identical to TRBD2. CDR1 and CDR2 (germline): MGHDK, SYGVNS. The J segment lost 1 base and the V segment lost 7 bases, leaving 3 bases of the junction unmatched. CDR3 length: 14 residues. DNA of the CDR3: TGTGCCAGCACTAAGCGGGAGAACACCGGGGAGCTGTTTTTT. Its protein is CASTKRENTGELFF.

The sample holds one count of this clone. This chain uses TRBV7-2 with TRBJ1-1; D gene ambiguous. This CDR3 is built from 13 residues. The germline CDR1 and CDR2 sequences are SGHTA and FQGNSA. The V and J ends lost 5 bases and 6 bases respectively, with 13 bases between them. The chain's CDR3 is CASSPRRGAEAFF. In nucleotides, the CDR3 is TGTGCCAGCAGCCCCCGTCGCGGGGCTGAAGCTTTCTTT. The variable domain in full, completed from reference TRBV7-2 and TRBJ1-1, reads GAGVSQSPSNKVTEKGKDVELRCDPISGHTALYWYRQSLGQGLEFLIYFQGNSAPDKSGLPSDRFSAERTGGSVSTLTIQRTQQEDSAVYLCASSPRRGAEAFFGQGTRLTVV.

The gene calls are TRBV28 and TRBJ1-2, with no clear D. V lost 3 bases and J lost 6, with 17 bases in between. The CDR3 runs to 15 residues. Germline CDR1 reads MDHEN; CDR2 reads SYDVKM. CDR3 sequence reads: CASSFSDPQGHGYTF. CDR3 in DNA: TGTGCCAGCAGTTTCTCGGACCCTCAAGGGCATGGCTACACCTTC.

This chain connects TRBV7-9 to TRBJ2-1; D unresolved. Trimming took off 5 bases at V and 2 bases at J, with 13 bases between the two ends. The germline V gene encodes CDR1 SEHNR and CDR2 FQNEAQ (reference sequence). CDR3 length: 15 residues. The chain's CDR3 is CASSPPSPTYNEQFF. In DNA, the CDR3 is TGTGCCAGCAGCCCCCCCAGCCCGACCTACAATGAGCAGTTCTTC.

The V gene is TRBV27, the J gene TRBJ2-7; 9 nucleotides agree with TRBD1. The CDR3 consists of 15 residues. The ends lost 7 bases at V and 2 bases at J; junction bases unmatched: 9. The germline gives CDR1 MNHEY, CDR2 SMNVEV (reference sequence). The CDR3 loop is CASNPTGGPAYEQYF. For the CDR3, the DNA is TGTGCCAGCAACCCGACAGGGGGTCCCGCCTACGAGCAGTACTTC.

The chain employs TRBV27 and TRBJ2-7; possibly TRBD1 or TRBD2 for D (5 bases each). The V gene's germline CDR1 is MNHEY and CDR2 SMNVEV (reference sequence). The CDR3 consists of 11 residues. V was trimmed by 7 bases and J by 6 bases, leaving 10 bases between them. Here the CDR3 DNA reads TGTGCCAGCAAGGCAGGGACCGAGCAGTACTTC. Residues: CASKAGTEQYF.

V is TRBV15 and J is TRBJ1-2, with TRBD1 matching over 9 bases. J was trimmed by 5 bases and V by 5 bases; bases with no gene match: 18. This CDR3 contains 18 residues. Looked up from germline, CDR1 is LNHNV and CDR2 is YYDKDF (reference sequence). Written as DNA, the CDR3 is TGTGCCACCAGCGGGGGGGGGACAGGGAAAACTGTTAGGTATGGCTACACCTTC. Its protein is CATSGGGTGKTVRYGYTF.

The chain recombines TRBV5-4 with TRBJ2-7; possibly TRBD2 for D (5 bases). This CDR3 is 11 amino acids long. Trimming left V 4 bases short and J 7 bases short, with 9 bases between. Per germline, CDR1 SGHNT and CDR2 YYREEE (reference sequence). The CDR3 nucleotides read TGTGCCAGCAGCCGGGAAGGGGAGCAGTACTTC. Its protein product is CASSREGEQYF.

The rearrangement uses TRBV18 and TRBJ1-1; TRBD1 is a possible D gene (5 bases). Germline V gene sequence: CDR1 KGHSH, CDR2 LQKENI. With 4 bases removed from V and 1 base from J, the gap between germline ends came to 10 bases. The CDR3 loop spans 14 amino acids. CDR3 DNA: TGTGCCAGCTCACTCCAAGACAGGAACACTGAAGCTTTCTTT. It codes for CASSLQDRNTEAFF.

This clone was detected only once. The rearrangement joins TRBV27 to TRBJ1-3; D ambiguous. This CDR3 spans 13 amino acids. The ends were cut back, 2 bases at V and 1 base at J, with 3 bases in the middle. The V gene's germline CDR1 is MNHEY and CDR2 SMNVEV (reference sequence). The CDR3 nucleotides are TGTGCCAGCAGTTTAATGTCTGGAAACACCATATATTTT. Protein sequence: CASSLMSGNTIYF.

The rearrangement links TRBV14 to TRBJ2-7, with D possibly TRBD1 on 5 matching bases. Germline lookup yields CDR1 SGHDN and CDR2 FVKESK. V was cut by 0 bases and J by 8 bases, with 11 bases left in between. This CDR3 contains 13 residues. CDR3: CASSQDSQGKQYF. The CDR3 coding sequence is TGTGCCAGCAGCCAAGATTCCCAGGGAAAGCAGTACTTC.

The rearrangement joins TRBV28 to TRBJ1-4; D is ambiguous. The CDR3 has 14 amino acids. V was pared by 5 bases and J by 0 bases, with 7 bases between. Germline V CDR1 and CDR2: MDHEN, SYDVKM. CDR3 sequence reads: CASSGAATNEKLFF. The CDR3 bases are TGTGCCAGCAGTGGCGCTGCAACTAATGAAAAACTGTTTTTT.

The chain carries TRBV15 and TRBJ2-4; 9 bases align to TRBD2. The CDR3 consists of 21 residues. In germline, CDR1 is LNHNV, CDR2 YYDKDF (reference sequence). V shed 0 bases and J 0 bases; nucleotides not matched to a gene: 15. CDR3 in amino acids: CATSRDRGGGERRLAKNIQYF. The DNA for the CDR3 is TGTGCCACCAGCAGAGATCGCGGCGGGGGGGAGCGGAGACTAGCCAAAAACATTCAGTACTTC.

J is TRBJ1-4 and V is TRBV6-5; maybe TRBD1 (5 bases). Per the germline V gene, CDR1 is MNHEY and CDR2 is SVGAGI. This CDR3 has 15 residues. V lost 3 bases and J 5 bases, leaving 13 bases between the germline ends. The CDR3 coding sequence is TGTGCCAGCAGTTATGGTCCAGGGTTGAATGAAAAACTGTTTTTT. This encodes CASSYGPGLNEKLFF.

This clone was counted a few times. Here the CDR3 reads CASSQEGGVSNQPQHF. For the CDR3, the DNA is TGCGCCAGCAGCCAAGAGGGAGGGGTGAGCAATCAGCCCCAGCATTTT. The rearrangement links TRBV4-1 to TRBJ1-5; maybe TRBD1 (5 bases). The germline V and J ends were trimmed by 0 bases and 1 base, with 10 bases remaining between them. The germline CDR1 and CDR2 sequences are MGHRA and YSYEKL. The CDR3 length is 16 residues.

The chain links TRBV7-9 to TRBJ2-7; TRBD2 matches 9 bases. V lost 4 bases to trimming and J lost 6 bases; unmatched junction nucleotides: 13. This CDR3 comprises 16 residues. From germline, CDR1 is SEHNR and CDR2 FQNEAQ (reference sequence). In DNA form, the CDR3 reads TGTGCCAGCAGCTCCCCCGCGGGGGGGGGCCAGCGCGAGCAGTACTTC. As protein: CASSSPAGGGQREQYF.

V is TRBV15 and J is TRBJ2-1; a possible D gene is TRBD2 (5 bases). The CDR3 extends over 16 amino acids. V was shortened by 0 bases and J by 1 base, with 10 bases between the two germline ends. In germline, CDR1 is LNHNV, CDR2 YYDKDF (reference sequence). CDR3 amino acids: CATSRDEAVSYNEQFF. CDR3 sequence (DNA): TGTGCCACCAGCAGAGACGAAGCGGTATCCTACAATGAGCAGTTCTTC.

The chain is built from TRBV7-2 and TRBJ2-1, with D possibly matching TRBD2 (6 bases). The CDR3 sequence is 13 residues long. The V end was cut by 1 base, the J end by 10 bases, with 11 bases between. Germline CDR1 is SGHTA and CDR2 is FQGNSA. The CDR3 coding sequence is TGTGCCAGCAGCTTAGAAACGGGAGCGGAGCAGTTCTTC. Amino acids: CASSLETGAEQFF.